One T cell receptor (beta chain) is described in this entry. Its antigen remains unidentified. This sample includes further DNA sequences coding for the same CDR3. CD45RO-negative, CCR7-selected cells formed the naive CD8 fraction, which excluded terminally differentiated effector memory CD45RA+ cells. The study drew all its donors from Caucasian adults living in Nashville, Tennessee. Per the authors' pipeline: Filtering of immunoSEQ junctional sequences could not match full-length read filtering. TCRdb's table, derived via immunoSEQ multiplex PCR, lists solely in-frame clones and lacks some. D and trimming were read from the DNA, whereas the V and J calls and clone size are those reported in that table. The sample has about 650,000 clones; nearly 97% are singletons. Trimming took 4 bases from V and 2 from J; bases not matched to a gene: 3. This CDR3 has 14 residues. Germline V lookup: CDR1 SGHNT, CDR2 YYREEE (reference sequence).

The data originate from a study of shared clonotypes between healthy human individuals. Whole-study context: For every donor, three CD4 naive, three CD4 memory, two CD8 naive and one CD8 memory plates were used. The study, taken as a whole, reports: The expectation was that sequencing depth would affect clonotype sharing among donors.

The TCR sequence derives from a woman in her 30s in good health. The rearrangement uses TRBV5-4 and TRBJ2-7; 10 bases are shared with TRBD1. Sequenced input: naive CD8+ T cells sorted from blood. Here the CDR3 DNA reads TGTGCCAGCAGCCCCGGGACAGGGGCCTACGAGCAGTACTTC. Protein sequence: CASSPGTGAYEQYF.